A single sample gave rise to the 19 T cell receptor beta chains below, sequenced in a study of cytomegalovirus exposure and HLA in healthy donors. Profiled with immunoSEQ multiplex PCR; TCRdb holds only in-frame clones, not every one. The sample lists 150,000 to 200,000 clones; 75% to 90% were seen once. Source material: PBMCs. These TCRs come from a man younger than 35 in good health and CMV-seropositive.

The chain couples TRBV4-1 to TRBJ1-1, with 7 bases aligning to TRBD1. The CDR3 runs to 15 residues. V gave up 5 bases and J gave up 0 bases; unmatched junction bases: 6. The germline gives CDR1 MGHRA, CDR2 YSYEKL. The CDR3, as DNA: TGCGCCAGCAGCTCCCTGGACAGGTTGAACACTGAAGCTTTCTTT. It encodes CASSSLDRLNTEAFF.

This clone was seen once. The chain uses TRBV5-4 and TRBJ2-7; weak D call: TRBD2 (5 bases). This CDR3 spans 15 amino acids. Germline assignment: CDR1 SGHNT and CDR2 YYREEE (reference sequence). V was pared by 4 bases and J by 0 bases, with 14 bases between. CDR3 loop: CASSPASGSSYEQYF. In DNA, the CDR3 is TGTGCCAGCAGCCCGGCGAGCGGCAGCTCCTACGAGCAGTACTTC.

The V call is TRBV5-4, the J call TRBJ2-7, with a possible D match to TRBD1 (6 bases). Germline assignment: CDR1 SGHNT and CDR2 YYREEE (reference sequence). This CDR3 comprises 14 residues. V was pared by 2 bases and J by 5 bases, with 14 bases between. Written as DNA, the CDR3 is TGTGCCAGCAGCTTAAACAGGGATGGGAACGAGCAGTACTTC. This codes for CASSLNRDGNEQYF.

The V and J genes are TRBV7-2 and TRBJ1-1; D is possibly TRBD1 (6 bases). The CDR3 is 13 amino acids. Germline V gene lookup returns CDR1 SGHTA and CDR2 FQGNSA. Trimming left V 5 bases short and J 5 bases short, with 12 bases between. The CDR3 DNA reads as TGTGCCAGCAGCCTACGACAGGTTACTGAAGCTTTCTTT. Its protein is CASSLRQVTEAFF.

CDR3 region: CASSYPGTGGEETQYF. In nucleotides, the CDR3 is TGTGCCAGCAGTTACCCCGGGACAGGGGGTGAAGAGACCCAGTACTTC. This chain connects TRBV6-5 to TRBJ2-5; 11 positions match TRBD1. Germline CDR1 reads MNHEY; CDR2 reads SVGAGI. The CDR3 runs to 16 residues. The V and J ends lost 2 bases and 3 bases, in that order; junction bases with no gene match: 5.

The rearrangement joins TRBV19 to TRBJ2-7; the D gene is possibly TRBD2 (5 bases). With 2 bases removed from V and 6 bases from J, the gap between germline ends came to 17 bases. This CDR3 has 15 amino acids. The germline V gene encodes CDR1 LNHDA and CDR2 SQIVND (reference sequence). CDR3 DNA sequence: TGTGCCAGTAGTATAACCACCTCCGGGAACTCCGAGCAGTACTTC. Translated, it gives CASSITTSGNSEQYF. Based on the CDR3 plus reference TRBV19 and TRBJ2-7, the full variable domain is DGGITQSPKYLFRKEGQNVTLSCEQNLNHDAMYWYRQDPGQGLRLIYYSQIVNDFQKGDIAEGYSVSREKKESFPLTVTSAQKNPTAFYLCASSITTSGNSEQYFGPGTRLTVT.

The V gene is TRBV4-1, the J gene TRBJ2-3; 8 positions agree with TRBD2. Germline-derived CDR1 and CDR2 are MGHRA and YSYEKL. V lost 4 bases and J lost 2; bases outside the gene matches: 8. The CDR3 length is 16 residues. CDR3 nucleotide sequence: TGCGCCAGCAGCCTATTAGCGGGGCGGCCCACAGATACGCAGTATTTT. Protein product: CASSLLAGRPTDTQYF.

This clone was recorded once. The chain joins TRBV28 to TRBJ1-2; D may be TRBD1 (6 bases). This CDR3 comprises 14 residues. The V end lost 3 bases, the J end lost 7 bases, and 15 bases lay between the germline ends. The germline V gene encodes CDR1 MDHEN and CDR2 SYDVKM. CDR3 residues: CASSFIRGAPGYTF. The CDR3 DNA follows: TGTGCCAGCAGTTTTATACGGGGGGCGCCTGGCTACACCTTC.

This chain joins TRBV27 and TRBJ2-5; tentative D call: TRBD2 (6 bases). CDR1 and CDR2 (germline): MNHEY, SMNVEV (reference sequence). The CDR3 loop spans 15 amino acids. The V end was cut by 5 bases, the J end by 1 base, with 14 bases between. The CDR3 reads CASSPAGRSQETQYF. Written as DNA, the CDR3 is TGTGCCAGCAGTCCTGCGGGACGTAGCCAAGAGACCCAGTACTTC.

This chain connects TRBV7-9 to TRBJ2-2; D gene unclear. V lost 2 bases and J lost 5, with 12 bases in between. This CDR3 has 15 residues. From germline, CDR1 is SEHNR and CDR2 FQNEAQ (reference sequence). CDR3 protein: CASSLFSWLTGELFF. CDR3 coding DNA: TGTGCCAGCAGCTTATTTAGTTGGTTGACCGGGGAGCTGTTTTTT.

The V gene is TRBV7-6, the J gene TRBJ2-5; D remains unclear. The ends were cut back, 6 bases at V and 3 bases at J, with 5 bases in the middle. Per germline, CDR1 SGHVS and CDR2 FNYEAQ. CDR3 length equals 11 residues. This CDR3 is CASSREETQYF. CDR3 DNA sequence: TGTGCCAGCAGTCGCGAAGAGACCCAGTACTTC.

The chain couples TRBV30 to TRBJ2-7; 9 nucleotides match TRBD2. V trimming: 3 bases; J trimming: 3 bases; junction bases outside the gene matches: 9. CDR3 length: 15 amino acids. CDR1 is GTSNPN, CDR2 SVGIG, per germline (reference sequence). CDR3 protein: CAWRDPGLAFYEQYF. The DNA for the CDR3 is TGTGCCTGGAGGGATCCGGGACTAGCCTTCTACGAGCAGTACTTC.

The chain employs TRBV19 and TRBJ2-5; 8 positions match TRBD2. The trim removed 2 bases at V and 5 bases at J, leaving 10 bases unmatched. Per germline, CDR1 LNHDA and CDR2 SQIVND (reference sequence). CDR3 size: 16 residues. CDR3 coding DNA: TGTGCCAGTAGTATAATCCCCGGCGGCGGGGGGGAGACCCAGTACTTC. It is translated as CASSIIPGGGGETQYF.

The chain uses TRBV2 and TRBJ1-5; possibly TRBD1 for D (6 bases). This CDR3 region has 15 residues. CDR1 is SNHLY and CDR2 is FYNNEI in the germline V gene. V was shortened by 2 bases and J by 6 bases, with 14 bases between the two germline ends. CDR3 sequence (DNA): TGTGCCAGCAGTGAACGGGGCAGGGGAATTCAGCCCCAGCATTTT. The encoded protein is CASSERGRGIQPQHF.

The rearrangement joins TRBV2 to TRBJ2-7; no reliable D call. V was cut by 1 base and J by 0 bases, with 10 bases left in between. Germline V gene lookup returns CDR1 SNHLY and CDR2 FYNNEI. The CDR3 loop spans 15 amino acids. The CDR3: CASSEVHRSSYEQYF. The CDR3 bases are TGTGCCAGCAGTGAAGTCCATAGGAGCTCCTACGAGCAGTACTTC. The entire variable domain, with the rest obtained from reference TRBV2 and TRBJ2-7, is as follows: EPEVTQTPSHQVTQMGQEVILRCVPISNHLYFYWYRQILGQKVEFLVSFYNNEISEKSEIFDDQFSVERPDGSNFTLKIRSTKLEDSAMYFCASSEVHRSSYEQYFGPGTRLTVT.

This clone came up once. V gene TRBV28 combines with J gene TRBJ1-6; 8 bases align to TRBD1. The length of the CDR3 is 15 residues. The germline V gene encodes CDR1 MDHEN and CDR2 SYDVKM. V lost 2 bases and J lost 8; bases outside the gene matches: 5. The CDR3 DNA is TGTGCCAGCAGTTTAGGACAGGGCGCTTATTCACCCCTCCACTTT. Residues: CASSLGQGAYSPLHF. Supplemented by reference TRBV28 and TRBJ1-6, the full variable domain reads DVKVTQSSRYLVKRTGEKVFLECVQDMDHENMFWYRQDPGLGLRLIYFSYDVKMKEKGDIPEGYSVSREKKERFSLILESASTNQTSMYLCASSLGQGAYSPLHFGNGTRLTVT.

This sequence joins TRBV11-3 and TRBJ2-2; 7 bases align to TRBD1. The trim removed 5 bases at V and 6 bases at J, leaving 9 bases unmatched. This CDR3 has 15 amino acids. Germline CDR1 reads SGHNT; CDR2 reads YENEEA. As DNA, the CDR3 is TGTGCCAGCAGCCGCCGACAGGGTTTAGCCGGGGAGCTGTTTTTT. This encodes CASSRRQGLAGELFF.

The table lists this clone with a count of one. This chain links TRBV9 with TRBJ1-1; TRBD1 matches 7 bases. Germline CDR1 reads SGDLS; CDR2 reads YYNGEE. This CDR3 comprises 14 residues. The ends lost 2 bases at V and 8 bases at J; junction bases unmatched: 9. CDR3 in amino acids: CASSVGIGTAEAFF. The CDR3, as DNA: TGTGCCAGCAGCGTTGGTATAGGGACAGCCGAAGCTTTCTTT.

V gene TRBV5-1 combines with J gene TRBJ2-7; D perhaps matches TRBD2 (6 bases). This CDR3 contains 16 residues. The germline V gene encodes CDR1 SGHRS and CDR2 YFSETQ. The V end was cut by 2 bases, the J end by 8 bases, with 23 bases between. The CDR3 DNA reads as TGCGCCAGCAGCTTTAAGGGACTGCTCTATGGCTTAAAGCAGTACTTC. Translating it yields CASSFKGLLYGLKQYF.